The 32 T cell receptor beta chains below were found in one sample sequenced in a study of blood T cell repertoires in COVID-19. Data came from immunoSEQ multiplex PCR; TCRdb stores just in-frame clones and leaves some out. The sample yields 200,000 to 250,000 clones, 70% to 90% seen once. Sequencing was performed on peripheral blood. The receptors were gathered from a man aged 35-49 years with acute or convalescent COVID-19.

This chain uses TRBV2 with TRBJ1-5, with TRBD1 identical over 7 bases. J was trimmed by 6 bases and V by 6 bases; bases with no gene match: 5. Germline V CDR1 and CDR2: SNHLY, FYNNEI. The CDR3 sequence is 13 residues long. DNA for the CDR3: TGTGCCAGCAGCGGATCAGGGGGTCAGCCCCAGCATTTT. Its protein product is CASSGSGGQPQHF.

The chain joins TRBV3-1 (or the pseudogene TRBV3-2) to TRBJ2-2, with unresolved D. Per the germline V gene, CDR1 is LGHDT and CDR2 is YNNKEL (reference sequence). The CDR3 loop spans 15 amino acids. V was pared by 1 base and J by 4 bases, with 10 bases between. This CDR3 is CASSQAVIVTGELFF. CDR3 nucleotide sequence: TGTGCCAGCAGCCAAGCGGTTATCGTCACCGGGGAGCTGTTTTTT.

The genes are TRBV29-1 and TRBJ2-3; 10 nucleotides line up with TRBD2. The V and J ends lost 1 base and 4 bases, in that order; junction bases with no gene match: 2. The CDR3 has 14 amino acids. Germline assignment: CDR1 SQVTM and CDR2 ANQGSEA. CDR3: CSVEVAGGADTQYF. CDR3 DNA: TGCAGCGTTGAAGTAGCGGGGGGAGCAGATACGCAGTATTTT.

The CDR3 is CASSLVGQGNSPLHF. CDR3 DNA sequence: TGTGCCAGCAGCTTAGTTGGACAGGGAAATTCACCCCTCCACTTT. This chain links TRBV7-2 with TRBJ1-6, with 8 positions matching TRBD1. V gave up 1 base and J gave up 7 bases; unmatched junction bases: 3. The CDR3 contains 15 residues. Germline V CDR1 and CDR2: SGHTA, FQGNSA.

On this clone itself: Other DNA variants within this sample encode the same CDR3. The chain recombines TRBV3-1 (or the pseudogene TRBV3-2) with TRBJ2-1, with TRBD1 matching 10 bases. Trimming took 4 bases from V and 6 from J; bases not matched to a gene: 6. This CDR3 has 15 residues. Germline V lookup: CDR1 LGHDT, CDR2 YNNKEL (reference sequence). This CDR3 is CASSPRDRGGNEQFF. Written as DNA, the CDR3 is TGTGCCAGCAGCCCCCGGGACAGGGGCGGCAATGAGCAGTTCTTC.

The chain joins TRBV14 to TRBJ1-2; D possibly corresponds to TRBD1 (5 bases). CDR3 length: 17 residues. V was trimmed by 2 bases and J by 0 bases, leaving 16 bases between them. Germline CDR1 and CDR2: SGHDN and FVKESK. CDR3 DNA: TGTGCCAGCAGCCAACGATTCTCGAGACAGTCTAACTATGGCTACACCTTC. Its protein is CASSQRFSRQSNYGYTF.

This chain connects TRBV11-1 to TRBJ1-2; D remains ambiguous. This CDR3 is built from 14 residues. V gave up 3 bases and J gave up 7 bases, with 15 bases separating them. Germline values: CDR1 SGHAT, CDR2 FQDESV (reference sequence). The CDR3 reads CASSLFPTRFGYTF. CDR3 DNA sequence: TGTGCCAGCAGCTTGTTCCCGACTCGGTTTGGCTACACCTTC. Based on the CDR3 plus reference TRBV11-1 and TRBJ1-2, the full variable domain is EAEVAQSPRYKITEKSQAVAFWCDPISGHATLYWYRQILGQGPELLVQFQDESVVDDSQLPKDRFSAERLKGVDSTLKIQPAELGDSAMYLCASSLFPTRFGYTFGSGTRLTVV.

V is TRBV5-1 and J is TRBJ1-5; the match to TRBD1 covers 8 bases. The ends lost 0 bases at V and 6 bases at J; junction bases unmatched: 5. The germline V gene has CDR1 SGHRS and CDR2 YFSETQ. This CDR3 spans 15 amino acids. CDR3 residues: CASSLEAGGGQPQHF. In DNA form, the CDR3 reads TGCGCCAGCAGCTTGGAGGCAGGGGGCGGTCAGCCCCAGCATTTT.

CDR3 in DNA: TGCAGCGTTGAACGGGGTTATAACTCGCGTGGCTACACCTTC. It is translated as CSVERGYNSRGYTF. The chain recombines TRBV29-1 with TRBJ1-2, with D hard to call. The CDR3 loop spans 14 amino acids. Germline V CDR1 and CDR2: SQVTM, ANQGSEA. Trimming removed 2 bases from V and 7 bases from J, with 17 bases in between.

This clone was detected once. The chain links TRBV18 to TRBJ1-4; possible D gene TRBD1, 6 bases. This CDR3 spans 13 amino acids. Germline V lookup: CDR1 KGHSH, CDR2 LQKENI. V lost 4 bases, J lost 7 bases, and 10 bases lay in between. CDR3 sequence: CASSQGQGEKLFF. The CDR3 coding sequence is TGTGCCAGCTCACAGGGACAAGGTGAAAAACTGTTTTTT.

J is TRBJ1-5 and V is TRBV30; D ambiguous. V dropped 0 bases and J dropped 7 bases, with 16 bases sitting between them. This CDR3 is built from 15 residues. In germline, CDR1 is GTSNPN, CDR2 SVGIG (reference sequence). CDR3 in DNA: TGTGCCTGGAGTGTACGGAGAGAATTTGGGCAGCCCCAGCATTTT. Translation: CAWSVRREFGQPQHF.

CDR3 nucleotide sequence: TGTGCCAGCAGCTTAACAGGTCTGGCAGGGCCTTCACCCCTCCACTTT. Encoded protein: CASSLTGLAGPSPLHF. The chain joins TRBV7-8 to TRBJ1-6, with TRBD1 as a possible D gene (5 bases). The CDR3 covers 16 residues. The germline gives CDR1 SGHVS, CDR2 FQNEAQ. Trimming pared 2 bases from V and 9 bases from J, leaving 17 bases between.

The chain carries TRBV4-2 and TRBJ2-5, with D perhaps TRBD1 (6 bases). Trimming cost V 1 base and J 2 bases, with 14 bases left between them. Germline V gene lookup returns CDR1 LGHNA and CDR2 YNFKEQ. The CDR3 length is 16 residues. The CDR3 region is CASSQALGAMQETQYF. The CDR3 region has the DNA TGTGCCAGCAGCCAAGCGTTGGGGGCCATGCAAGAGACCCAGTACTTC.

CDR3 sequence: CASSYSDSLYGYTF. The CDR3 DNA follows: TGTGCCAGCAGTTACTCGGACAGCCTCTATGGCTACACCTTC. The rearrangement joins TRBV6-5 to TRBJ1-2, with D possibly TRBD1 on 6 matching bases. The CDR3 sequence is 14 residues long. With 0 bases removed from V and 4 bases from J, the gap between germline ends came to 9 bases. Per the germline V gene, CDR1 is MNHEY and CDR2 is SVGAGI.

The chain couples TRBV7-2 to TRBJ1-5; no clear D gene. The germline V gene has CDR1 SGHTA and CDR2 FQGNSA. CDR3 length: 14 residues. V lost 5 bases and J lost 3, with 11 bases in between. The CDR3 loop reads CASSQGGFNQPQHF. CDR3 DNA sequence: TGTGCCAGCAGCCAAGGCGGATTCAATCAGCCCCAGCATTTT.

The rearrangement joins TRBV3-1 (or the pseudogene TRBV3-2) to TRBJ1-2; no firm D call. This CDR3 has 12 residues. V was pared by 3 bases and J by 7 bases, with 9 bases between. Germline V gives CDR1 LGHDT, CDR2 YNNKEL (reference sequence). CDR3 in amino acids: CASSHQISGYTF. Written as DNA, the CDR3 is TGTGCCAGCAGCCACCAAATTAGTGGCTACACCTTC.

The chain links TRBV19 to TRBJ2-1, with a weak D call TRBD2 (7 bases). The CDR3 spans 14 residues. Looked up from germline, CDR1 is LNHDA and CDR2 is SQIVND (reference sequence). Trimming took off 4 bases at V and 4 bases at J, with 11 bases between the two ends. CDR3 nucleotide sequence: TGTGCCAGTAGTAGAGGGGGGGTTTACAATGAGCAGTTCTTC. Protein sequence: CASSRGGVYNEQFF.

The chain uses TRBV6-1 and TRBJ2-1; TRBD2 is a possible D gene (6 bases). This CDR3 region has 14 residues. Germline V CDR1 and CDR2: MNHNS, SASEGT. Deletions cut 3 bases from V and 2 bases from J, with 8 bases between. The CDR3 DNA reads TGTGCCAGCAGTGAGGGACTTACCTACAATGAGCAGTTCTTC. Translated, it gives CASSEGLTYNEQFF.

The chain couples TRBV5-6 to TRBJ1-1, with TRBD1 identical over 9 bases. The junction had 6 bases not matched to a gene; V was cut back by 6 bases and J by 3 bases. The CDR3 runs to 14 residues. Germline V gene sequence: CDR1 SGHDT, CDR2 YYEEEE. The CDR3 nucleotides are TGTGCCAGCACGGGACAGGGTGGCTACACTGAAGCTTTCTTT. Its protein is CASTGQGGYTEAFF.

This chain's CDR3 is CASSIVTGGHQPQHF. The CDR3 DNA is TGTGCCAGTAGTATAGTCACAGGGGGGCATCAGCCCCAGCATTTT. V and J are TRBV19 and TRBJ1-5; 8 bases agree with TRBD1. CDR3 length: 15 residues. Germline loops: CDR1 LNHDA, CDR2 SQIVND (reference sequence). J gave up 5 bases and V 1 base, and 4 bases lay outside the gene matches.

Comment on this clone: Within the sample, other DNA sequences also encode this same CDR3. The chain is built from TRBV9 and TRBJ2-1; TRBD2 matches 8 bases. The V segment lost 3 bases and the J segment 1 base; nucleotides outside the gene matches: 3. Germline V gene data show CDR1 as SGDLS and CDR2 as YYNGEE. The CDR3 sequence is 15 residues long. The CDR3 DNA sequence: TGTGCCAGCAGCGAGAGCGGGGGATCCTACAATGAGCAGTTCTTC. This sequence encodes CASSESGGSYNEQFF. The full variable domain, completed using reference TRBV9 and TRBJ2-1, is DSGVTQTPKHLITATGQRVTLRCSPRSGDLSVYWYQQSLDQGLQFLIQYYNGEERAKGNILERFSAQQFPDLHSELNLSSLELGDSALYFCASSESGGSYNEQFFGPGTRLTVL.

This chain connects TRBV5-1 to TRBJ2-3; D possibly corresponds to TRBD1 (5 bases). From germline, CDR1 is SGHRS and CDR2 YFSETQ. Between the trimmed V and J ends, which lost 7 bases and 6 bases, there was a span of 18 bases. CDR3 length: 14 amino acids. The chain's CDR3 is CASGDRPTSDTQYF. The CDR3 DNA is TGCGCCAGCGGAGACAGACCCACTTCGGATACGCAGTATTTT.

The gene calls are TRBV9 and TRBJ1-6; possibly TRBD1 for D (6 bases). The V gene lost 2 bases and the J gene lost 10 bases, with 16 bases spanning the gap. CDR3 size: 15 residues. The germline CDR1 and CDR2 sequences are SGDLS and YYNGEE. DNA for the CDR3: TGTGCCAGCAGCGTTTTAGACAGGCCAGAGTCACCCCTCCACTTT. The encoded protein is CASSVLDRPESPLHF. The whole variable domain, filled in from reference TRBV9 and TRBJ1-6, reads DSGVTQTPKHLITATGQRVTLRCSPRSGDLSVYWYQQSLDQGLQFLIQYYNGEERAKGNILERFSAQQFPDLHSELNLSSLELGDSALYFCASSVLDRPESPLHFGNGTRLTVT.

The rearrangement links TRBV3-1 (or the pseudogene TRBV3-2) to TRBJ1-1; D is unclear. This CDR3 is built from 15 residues. The germline V gene encodes CDR1 LGHDT and CDR2 YNNKEL (reference sequence). Trimming shortened V by 0 bases and J by 0 bases, and 8 bases separated the two germline ends. In DNA, the CDR3 is TGTGCCAGCAGCCAAGATCAAAAAATGAACACTGAAGCTTTCTTT. Translation: CASSQDQKMNTEAFF.

The chain couples TRBV11-3 to TRBJ1-1; a possible D gene is TRBD1 (6 bases). Germline V gene data show CDR1 as SGHNT and CDR2 as YENEEA. There are 13 residues in the CDR3. The V end lost 0 bases, the J end lost 4 bases, and 6 bases lay between the germline ends. The CDR3, as DNA: TGTGCCAGCAGCTTAGACAGGGGCACTGAAGCTTTCTTT. Translated, it gives CASSLDRGTEAFF.

The chain joins TRBV28 to TRBJ2-7; TRBD1 agrees at 8 bases. Germline V gene lookup returns CDR1 MDHEN and CDR2 SYDVKM. CDR3 length: 13 amino acids. The V segment lost 4 bases and the J segment 4 bases; nucleotides outside the gene matches: 3. The CDR3 sequence is CASSYGQGYEQYF. In nucleotides, the CDR3 is TGTGCCAGCAGTTACGGACAGGGTTACGAGCAGTACTTC.

Concerning this clone: The same CDR3 arises from other DNA sequences in this sample as well. This chain connects TRBV19 to TRBJ2-3; 11 nucleotides line up with TRBD2. This CDR3 is built from 15 residues. The germline CDR1 and CDR2 sequences are LNHDA and SQIVND (reference sequence). V was clipped by 4 bases and J by 3 bases; unmatched bases: 3. The chain's CDR3 is CASSSLAGGTDTQYF. CDR3 DNA sequence: TGTGCCAGTAGTAGTCTAGCGGGGGGAACAGATACGCAGTATTTT.

This clone occurred once. The chain links TRBV7-9 to TRBJ1-5, with no clear D. The CDR3 extends over 14 amino acids. Germline V gene lookup returns CDR1 SEHNR and CDR2 FQNEAQ (reference sequence). V was pared by 5 bases and J by 2 bases, with 10 bases between. The chain's CDR3 is CASSPTTGNQPQHF. The CDR3 nucleotides read TGTGCCAGCAGCCCCACCACAGGCAATCAGCCCCAGCATTTT.

V usage is TRBV11-2 and J usage is TRBJ2-1; weak D call: TRBD2 (5 bases). V lost 5 bases, J lost 2 bases, and 7 bases lay in between. The germline V gene has CDR1 SGHAT and CDR2 FQNNGV. The CDR3 is 13 residues long. In DNA form, the CDR3 reads TGTGCCAGCAGCCTGACTACCTACAATGAGCAGTTCTTC. It yields the protein CASSLTTYNEQFF.

The sample holds a few counts of this clone. The J gene is TRBJ1-5, the V gene TRBV6-2 or TRBV6-3; maybe TRBD1 (6 bases). The V end was cut by 0 bases, the J end by 4 bases, with 13 bases between. In germline, CDR1 is MNHEY, CDR2 SVGEGT. The CDR3 spans 16 residues. For the CDR3, the DNA is TGTGCCAGCAGTTACTCATCCGGACAGTTGAATCAGCCCCAGCATTTT. It is translated as CASSYSSGQLNQPQHF.

The rearrangement joins TRBV9 to TRBJ1-2; D is unclear. V lost 3 bases to trimming and J lost 4 bases, with 10 bases between them. In germline, CDR1 is SGDLS, CDR2 YYNGEE. This CDR3 region has 13 residues. The CDR3: CASSADGSYGYTF. The DNA for the CDR3 is TGTGCCAGCAGCGCAGACGGGAGCTATGGCTACACCTTC.

The V and J genes are TRBV18 and TRBJ2-1, with TRBD2 identical over 14 bases. Per the germline V gene, CDR1 is KGHSH and CDR2 is LQKENI. V shed 3 bases, J shed 4 bases, and the junction held 2 bases outside the gene matches. This CDR3 region has 16 residues. CDR3 nucleotide sequence: TGTGCCAGCTCACCTTGGACTAGCGGGGGGTACAATGAGCAGTTCTTC. Translated, it gives CASSPWTSGGYNEQFF.